The next 5 T cell receptor beta chains were all read from a single sample in a study of T-cell memory formation after mild COVID-19. One entry per CDR3 protein, called by TCRdb with MiXCR from the 5' RACE reads. The sample contains 450,000 or so distinct CDR3 sequences, around a quarter of which appear only once. Sequencing was done on a sample of PBMCs or a T cell subset sorted from them (not recorded which). The receptors here all came from an adult woman who had mild COVID-19 (a few samples of this study predate the infection). Cell type and time point are not known.

There are a few counts of this clonotype. The rearrangement links TRBV7-9 to TRBJ2-3; D remains unclear. Per germline, CDR1 SEHNR and CDR2 FQNEAQ (reference sequence). The V gene lost 4 bases and the J gene lost 5 bases, with 13 bases spanning the gap. This CDR3 has 14 amino acids. The CDR3 spells CASSSGTFGDTQYF. The CDR3 DNA follows: TGTGCCAGCAGCTCCGGCACCTTCGGAGATACGCAGTATTTT.

V gene TRBV24-1 combines with J gene TRBJ1-5; the D gene is possibly TRBD1 (5 bases). CDR1 and CDR2 from the germline V gene are KGHDR and SFDVKD. The CDR3 is 15 residues long. V was trimmed by 4 bases and J by 0 bases, leaving 9 bases between them. The CDR3 region is CATSDRDDSNQPQHF. The CDR3 bases are TGTGCCACCAGTGACCGGGACGATAGCAATCAGCCCCAGCATTTT.

The CDR3 DNA is TGTGCCAGCAGACAAATGACAGGTGGAACTGAAGCTTTCTTT. Translating it yields CASRQMTGGTEAFF. The chain employs TRBV6-1 and TRBJ1-1; a possible D gene is TRBD1 (6 bases). V gave up 6 bases and J gave up 5 bases, with 16 bases separating them. The CDR3 totals 14 residues. Germline V gene lookup returns CDR1 MNHNS and CDR2 SASEGT.

The chain uses TRBV4-2 and TRBJ2-3; 10 bases are shared with TRBD2. V shed 5 bases and J 2 bases; nucleotides not matched to a gene: 4. The CDR3 totals 15 residues. Germline values: CDR1 LGHNA, CDR2 YNFKEQ. CDR3 in DNA: TGTGCCAGCAGCGGACTAGCGGACAACACAGATACGCAGTATTTT. Encoded protein: CASSGLADNTDTQYF.

This clonotype came up a few times. This rearrangement joins TRBV19 to TRBJ1-3, with D perhaps matching TRBD1 (6 bases). V was trimmed by 7 bases and J by 1 base, leaving 11 bases between them. Looked up from germline, CDR1 is LNHDA and CDR2 is SQIVND (reference sequence). This CDR3 has 14 amino acids. The DNA for the CDR3 is TGTGCCAGTATCACAGGGATATCTGGAAACACCATATATTTT. Its protein is CASITGISGNTIYF. Drawing the rest from reference TRBV19 and TRBJ1-3, the complete variable domain is DGGITQSPKYLFRKEGQNVTLSCEQNLNHDAMYWYRQDPGQGLRLIYYSQIVNDFQKGDIAEGYSVSREKKESFPLTVTSAQKNPTAFYLCASITGISGNTIYFGEGSWLTVV.